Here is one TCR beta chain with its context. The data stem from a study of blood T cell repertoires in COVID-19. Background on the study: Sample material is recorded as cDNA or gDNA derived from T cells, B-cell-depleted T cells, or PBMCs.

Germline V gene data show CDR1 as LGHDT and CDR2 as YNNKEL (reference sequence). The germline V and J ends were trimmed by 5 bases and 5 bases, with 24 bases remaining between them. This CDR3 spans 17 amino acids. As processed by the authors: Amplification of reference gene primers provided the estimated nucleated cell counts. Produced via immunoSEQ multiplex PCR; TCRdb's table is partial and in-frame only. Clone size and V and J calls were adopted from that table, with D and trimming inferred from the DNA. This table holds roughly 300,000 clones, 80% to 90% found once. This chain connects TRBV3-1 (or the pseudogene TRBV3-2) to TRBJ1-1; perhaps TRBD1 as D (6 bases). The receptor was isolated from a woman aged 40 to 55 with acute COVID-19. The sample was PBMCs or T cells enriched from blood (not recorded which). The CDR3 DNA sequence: TGTGCCAGCAGCTACAGGGTTGTGCGAGATCCTGGGACTGAAGCTTTCTTT. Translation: CASSYRVVRDPGTEAFF.